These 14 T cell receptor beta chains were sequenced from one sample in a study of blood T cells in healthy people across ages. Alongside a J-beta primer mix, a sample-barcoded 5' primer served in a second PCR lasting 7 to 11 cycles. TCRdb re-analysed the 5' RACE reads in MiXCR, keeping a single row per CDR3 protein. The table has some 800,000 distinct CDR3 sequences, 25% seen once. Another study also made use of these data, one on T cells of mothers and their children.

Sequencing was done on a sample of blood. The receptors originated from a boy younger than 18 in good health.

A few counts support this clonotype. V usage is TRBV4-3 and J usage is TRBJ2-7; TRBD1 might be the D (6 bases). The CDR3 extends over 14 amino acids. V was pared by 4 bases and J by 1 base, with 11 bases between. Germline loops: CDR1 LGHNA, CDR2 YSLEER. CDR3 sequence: CASSPIRGSYEQYF. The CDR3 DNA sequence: TGCGCCAGCAGCCCCATCAGGGGATCCTACGAGCAGTACTTC.

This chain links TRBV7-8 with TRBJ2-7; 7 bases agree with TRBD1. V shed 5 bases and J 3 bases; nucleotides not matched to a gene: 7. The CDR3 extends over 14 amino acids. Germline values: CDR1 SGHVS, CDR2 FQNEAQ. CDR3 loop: CASSVGTAYYEQYF. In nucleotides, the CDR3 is TGTGCCAGCAGCGTCGGGACAGCTTACTACGAGCAGTACTTC.

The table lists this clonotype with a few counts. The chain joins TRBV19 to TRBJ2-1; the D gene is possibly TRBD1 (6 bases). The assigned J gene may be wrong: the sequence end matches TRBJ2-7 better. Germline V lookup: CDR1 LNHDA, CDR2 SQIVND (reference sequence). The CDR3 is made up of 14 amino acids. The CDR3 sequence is CASSSWTANDEQYF. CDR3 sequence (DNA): TGTGCCAGTAGTAGCTGGACAGCGAACGACGAGCAGTACTTC.

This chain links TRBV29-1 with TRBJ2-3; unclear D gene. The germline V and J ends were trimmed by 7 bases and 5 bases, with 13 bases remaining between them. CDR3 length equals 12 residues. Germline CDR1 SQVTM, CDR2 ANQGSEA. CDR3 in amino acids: CSGDPGEDTQYF. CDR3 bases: TGCAGCGGCGACCCCGGCGAAGATACGCAGTATTTT.

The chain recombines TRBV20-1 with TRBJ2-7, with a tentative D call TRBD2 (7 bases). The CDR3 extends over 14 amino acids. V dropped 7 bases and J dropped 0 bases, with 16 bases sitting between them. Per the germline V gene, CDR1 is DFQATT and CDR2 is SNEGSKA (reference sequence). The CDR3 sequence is CSGTGGGSSYEQYF. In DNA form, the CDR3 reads TGCAGTGGCACGGGGGGCGGGAGCTCCTACGAGCAGTACTTC.

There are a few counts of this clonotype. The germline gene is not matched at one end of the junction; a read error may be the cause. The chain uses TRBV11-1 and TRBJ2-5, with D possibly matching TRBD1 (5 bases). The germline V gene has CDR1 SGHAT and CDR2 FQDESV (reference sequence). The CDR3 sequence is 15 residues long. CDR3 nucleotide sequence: TGTGCCAGCAGCTACCAGACAGCCGCCCAAGAGGCCCAGTACTTC. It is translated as CASSYQTAAQEAQYF.

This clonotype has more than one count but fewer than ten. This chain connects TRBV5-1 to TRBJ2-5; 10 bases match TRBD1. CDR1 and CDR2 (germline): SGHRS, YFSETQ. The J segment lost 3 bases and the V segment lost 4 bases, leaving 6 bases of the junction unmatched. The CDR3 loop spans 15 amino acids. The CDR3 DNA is TGCGCCAGCAGCGCCGCGACAGGGGGCGAAGAGACCCAGTACTTC. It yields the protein CASSAATGGEETQYF.

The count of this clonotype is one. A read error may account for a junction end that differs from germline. Written as DNA, the CDR3 is TGCGGTGCTAAGGGACTAGCGGGAGTATACAATGAGCAGTTCTTC. Translation: CGAKGLAGVYNEQFF. The chain links TRBV20-1 to TRBJ2-1, with 14 bases identical to TRBD2. The CDR3 sequence is 15 residues long. CDR1 DFQATT and CDR2 SNEGSKA come from the germline V gene (reference sequence).

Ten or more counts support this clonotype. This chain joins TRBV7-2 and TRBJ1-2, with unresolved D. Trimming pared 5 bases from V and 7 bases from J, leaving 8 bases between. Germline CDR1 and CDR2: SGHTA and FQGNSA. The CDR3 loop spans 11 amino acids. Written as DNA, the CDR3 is TGTGCCAGCAGCCCCGGGGTTGGCTACACCTTC. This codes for CASSPGVGYTF.

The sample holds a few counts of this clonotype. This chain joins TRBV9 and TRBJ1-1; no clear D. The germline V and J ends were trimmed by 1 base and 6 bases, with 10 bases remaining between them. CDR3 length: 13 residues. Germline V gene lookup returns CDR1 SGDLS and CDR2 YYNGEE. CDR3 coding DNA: TGTGCCAGCAGCGTAATTGACGGCTCTGAAGCTTTCTTT. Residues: CASSVIDGSEAFF.

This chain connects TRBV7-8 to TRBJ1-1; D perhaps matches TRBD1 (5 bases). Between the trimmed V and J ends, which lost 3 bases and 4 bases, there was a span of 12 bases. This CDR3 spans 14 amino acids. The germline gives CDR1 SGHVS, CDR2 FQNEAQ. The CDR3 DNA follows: TGTGCCAGCAGCTTCTTGAGAGGGACCACTGAAGCTTTCTTT. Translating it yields CASSFLRGTTEAFF.

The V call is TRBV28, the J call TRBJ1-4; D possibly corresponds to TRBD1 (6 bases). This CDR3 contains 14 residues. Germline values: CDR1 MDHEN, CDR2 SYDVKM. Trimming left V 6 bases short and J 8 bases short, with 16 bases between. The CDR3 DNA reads TGTGCCAGCAGCACCCCAGGGGATTTCGAAAAACTGTTTTTT. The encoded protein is CASSTPGDFEKLFF.

CDR3 region: CASSDRTSGRNIQYF. The CDR3 bases are TGCGCCAGCAGTGATCGGACTAGCGGGAGGAACATTCAGTACTTC. V is TRBV10-2 and J is TRBJ2-4, with 14 nucleotides matching TRBD2. V lost 3 bases and J lost 7; bases outside the gene matches: 2. The CDR3 consists of 15 residues. CDR1 is WSHSY and CDR2 is SAAADI in the germline V gene.

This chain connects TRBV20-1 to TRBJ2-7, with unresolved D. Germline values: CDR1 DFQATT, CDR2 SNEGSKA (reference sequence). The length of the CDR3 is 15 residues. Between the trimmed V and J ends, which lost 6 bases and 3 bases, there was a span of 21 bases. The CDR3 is CSAGSVASFSYEQYF. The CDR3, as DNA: TGCAGTGCAGGGTCCGTGGCGTCCTTCAGCTACGAGCAGTACTTC.